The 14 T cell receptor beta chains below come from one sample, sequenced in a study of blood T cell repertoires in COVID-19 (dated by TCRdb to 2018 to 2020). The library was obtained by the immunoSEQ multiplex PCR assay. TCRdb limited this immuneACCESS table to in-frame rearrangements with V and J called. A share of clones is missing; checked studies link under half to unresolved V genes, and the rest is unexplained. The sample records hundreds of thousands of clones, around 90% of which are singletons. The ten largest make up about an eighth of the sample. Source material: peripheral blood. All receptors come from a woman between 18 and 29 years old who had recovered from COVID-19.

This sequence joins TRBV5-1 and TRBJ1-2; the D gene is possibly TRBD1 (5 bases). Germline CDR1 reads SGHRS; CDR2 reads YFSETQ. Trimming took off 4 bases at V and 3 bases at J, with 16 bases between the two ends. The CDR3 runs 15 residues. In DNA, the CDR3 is TGCGCCAGCAGCGGATCGACAGCTAATCACTATGGCTACACCTTC. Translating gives CASSGSTANHYGYTF.

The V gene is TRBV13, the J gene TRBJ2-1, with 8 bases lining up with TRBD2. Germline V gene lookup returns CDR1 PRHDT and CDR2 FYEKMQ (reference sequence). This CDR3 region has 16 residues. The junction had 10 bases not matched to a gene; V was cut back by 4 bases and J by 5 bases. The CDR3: CASSSFSGSPNNEQFF. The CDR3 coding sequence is TGTGCCAGCAGCTCCTTCAGCGGGAGCCCGAACAATGAGCAGTTCTTC.

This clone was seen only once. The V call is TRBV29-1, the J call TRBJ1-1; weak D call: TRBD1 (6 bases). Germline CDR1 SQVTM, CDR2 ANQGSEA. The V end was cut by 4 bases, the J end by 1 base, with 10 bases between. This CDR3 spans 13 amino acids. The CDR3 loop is CSVVEGGNTEAFF. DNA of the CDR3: TGCAGCGTTGTAGAGGGGGGGAACACTGAAGCTTTCTTT.

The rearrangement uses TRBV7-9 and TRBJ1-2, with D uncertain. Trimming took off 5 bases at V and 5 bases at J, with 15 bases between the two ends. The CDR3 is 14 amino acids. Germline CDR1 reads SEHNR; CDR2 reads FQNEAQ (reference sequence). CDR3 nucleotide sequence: TGTGCCAGCAGCGCCTATGGTCTCGGGTATGGCTACACCTTC. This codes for CASSAYGLGYGYTF.

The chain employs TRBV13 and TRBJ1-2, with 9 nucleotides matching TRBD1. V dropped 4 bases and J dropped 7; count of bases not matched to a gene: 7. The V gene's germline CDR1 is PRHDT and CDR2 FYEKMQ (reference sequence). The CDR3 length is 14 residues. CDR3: CASSSYRGRGGYTF. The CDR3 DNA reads TGTGCCAGCAGCTCCTACAGGGGGCGCGGTGGCTACACCTTC. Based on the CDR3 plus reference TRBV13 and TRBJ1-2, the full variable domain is AAGVIQSPRHLIKEKRETATLKCYPIPRHDTVYWYQQGPGQDPQFLISFYEKMQSDKGSIPDRFSAQQFSDYHSELNMSSLELGDSALYFCASSSYRGRGGYTFGSGTRLTVV.

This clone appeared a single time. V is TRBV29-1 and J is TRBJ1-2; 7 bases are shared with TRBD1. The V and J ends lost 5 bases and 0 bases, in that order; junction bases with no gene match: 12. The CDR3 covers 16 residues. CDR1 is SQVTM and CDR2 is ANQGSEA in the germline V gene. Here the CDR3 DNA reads TGCAGCGTTAACAACAGGGGAAAAGGGGCTAACTATGGCTACACCTTC. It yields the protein CSVNNRGKGANYGYTF. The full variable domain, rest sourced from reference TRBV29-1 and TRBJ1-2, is SAVISQKPSRDICQRGTSLTIQCQVDSQVTMMFWYRQQPGQSLTLIATANQGSEATYESGFVIDKFPISRPNLTFSTLTVSNMSPEDSSIYLCSVNNRGKGANYGYTFGSGTRLTVV.

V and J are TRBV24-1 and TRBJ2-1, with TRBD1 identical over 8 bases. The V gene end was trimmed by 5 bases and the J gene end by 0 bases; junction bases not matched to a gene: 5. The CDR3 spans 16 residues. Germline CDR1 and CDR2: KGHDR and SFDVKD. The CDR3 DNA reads TGTGCCACCAGTGGGGGACAGGAAAGCTCCTACAATGAGCAGTTCTTC. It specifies CATSGGQESSYNEQFF.

The CDR3 DNA follows: TGTGCCAGCGTCGAGGGAATCAATCAGCCCCAGCATTTT. This gives the protein CASVEGINQPQHF. This chain uses TRBV6-5 with TRBJ1-5, with D unclear. V dropped 8 bases and J dropped 3 bases, with 11 bases sitting between them. This CDR3 is 13 amino acids long. Germline V lookup: CDR1 MNHEY, CDR2 SVGAGI.

The CDR3 spells CASSFLPTSGISQTFYEQYF. The CDR3 coding sequence is TGTGCCAGCAGCTTCCTTCCGACTAGCGGGATATCCCAGACCTTCTACGAGCAGTACTTC. The rearrangement links TRBV7-6 to TRBJ2-7, with 11 bases identical to TRBD2. The V gene's germline CDR1 is SGHVS and CDR2 FNYEAQ. The CDR3 sequence is 20 residues long. The V segment lost 3 bases and the J segment 3 bases; nucleotides outside the gene matches: 19.

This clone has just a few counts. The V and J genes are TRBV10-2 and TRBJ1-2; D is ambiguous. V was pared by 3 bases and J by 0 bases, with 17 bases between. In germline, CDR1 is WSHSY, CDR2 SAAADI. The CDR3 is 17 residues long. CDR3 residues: CASSDGNYRPSNYGYTF. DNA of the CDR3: TGCGCCAGCAGTGATGGCAACTACCGCCCCTCTAACTATGGCTACACCTTC.

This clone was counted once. This CDR3 is CASSQEVLLADDLGNEQFF. The CDR3 region has the DNA TGCGCCAGCAGCCAAGAAGTCTTACTAGCGGATGATTTGGGCAATGAGCAGTTCTTC. This sequence joins TRBV4-3 and TRBJ2-1, with 8 bases identical to TRBD2. J lost 6 bases, V lost 0 bases, and 16 bases had no gene match. From germline, CDR1 is LGHNA and CDR2 YSLEER. The CDR3 contains 19 residues.

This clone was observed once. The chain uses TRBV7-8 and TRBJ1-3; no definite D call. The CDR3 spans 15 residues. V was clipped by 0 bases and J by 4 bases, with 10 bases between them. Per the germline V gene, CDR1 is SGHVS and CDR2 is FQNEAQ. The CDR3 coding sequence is TGTGCCAGCAGCTTAGCCGCGGGTGCGGGAAACACCATATATTTT. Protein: CASSLAAGAGNTIYF.

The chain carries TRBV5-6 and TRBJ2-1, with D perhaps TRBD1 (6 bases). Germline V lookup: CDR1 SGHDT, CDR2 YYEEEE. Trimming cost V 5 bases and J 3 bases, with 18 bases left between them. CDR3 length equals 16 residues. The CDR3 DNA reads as TGTGCCAGCAGTACGCTTGGGACACGTGGCTACAATGAGCAGTTCTTC. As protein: CASSTLGTRGYNEQFF.

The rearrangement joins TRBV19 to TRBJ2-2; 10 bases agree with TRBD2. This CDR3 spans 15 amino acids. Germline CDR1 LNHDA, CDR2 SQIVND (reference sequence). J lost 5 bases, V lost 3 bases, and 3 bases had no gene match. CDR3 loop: CASSMGTSVTGELFF. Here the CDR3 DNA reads TGTGCCAGTAGTATGGGGACTAGCGTAACCGGGGAGCTGTTTTTT.